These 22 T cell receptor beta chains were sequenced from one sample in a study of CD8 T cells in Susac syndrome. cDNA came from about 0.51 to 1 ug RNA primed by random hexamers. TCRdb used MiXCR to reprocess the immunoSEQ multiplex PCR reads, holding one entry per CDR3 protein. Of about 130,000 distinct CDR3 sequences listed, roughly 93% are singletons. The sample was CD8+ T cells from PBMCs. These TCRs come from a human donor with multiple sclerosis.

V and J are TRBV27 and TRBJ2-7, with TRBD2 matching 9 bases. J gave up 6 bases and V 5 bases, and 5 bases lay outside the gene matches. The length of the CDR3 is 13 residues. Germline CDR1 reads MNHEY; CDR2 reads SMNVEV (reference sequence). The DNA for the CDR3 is TGTGCCAGCAGTCTTAGCGGGGGCCTCGAGCAGTACTTC. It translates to CASSLSGGLEQYF.

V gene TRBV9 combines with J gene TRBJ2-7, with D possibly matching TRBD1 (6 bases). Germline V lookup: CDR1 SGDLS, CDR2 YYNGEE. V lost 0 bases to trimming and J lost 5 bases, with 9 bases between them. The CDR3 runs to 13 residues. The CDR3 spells CASSVGGGDEQYF. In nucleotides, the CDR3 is TGTGCCAGCAGCGTAGGAGGGGGTGACGAGCAGTACTTC.

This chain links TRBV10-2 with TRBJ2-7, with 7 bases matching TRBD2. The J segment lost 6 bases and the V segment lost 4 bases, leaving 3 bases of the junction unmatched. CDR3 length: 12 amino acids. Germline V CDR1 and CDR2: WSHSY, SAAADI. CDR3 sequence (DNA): TGCGCCAGCAGTGCGGGGGGTGGCGAGCAGTACGTC. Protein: CASSAGGGEQYV.

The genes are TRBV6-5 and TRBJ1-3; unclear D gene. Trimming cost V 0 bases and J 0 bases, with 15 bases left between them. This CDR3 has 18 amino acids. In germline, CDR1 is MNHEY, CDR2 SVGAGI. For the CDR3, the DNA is TGTGCCAGCAGTTACTCCCGGTTTACAGTGAGCTCTGGAAACACCATATATTTT. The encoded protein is CASSYSRFTVSSGNTIYF.

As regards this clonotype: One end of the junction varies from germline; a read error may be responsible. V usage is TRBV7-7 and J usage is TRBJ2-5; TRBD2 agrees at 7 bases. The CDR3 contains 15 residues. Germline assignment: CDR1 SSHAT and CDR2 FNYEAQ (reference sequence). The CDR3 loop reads CASSRNGGFQETQYF. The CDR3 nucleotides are TGTGCTAGCAGCAGAAACGGGGGGTTCCAAGAGACCCAGTACTTC.

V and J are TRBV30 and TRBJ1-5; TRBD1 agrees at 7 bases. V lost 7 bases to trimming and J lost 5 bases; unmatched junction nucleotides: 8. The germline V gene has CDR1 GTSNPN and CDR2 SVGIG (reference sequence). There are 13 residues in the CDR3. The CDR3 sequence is CALRVRGDQPQHF. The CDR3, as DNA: TGTGCCTTACGCGTCAGGGGGGATCAGCCCCAGCATTTT.

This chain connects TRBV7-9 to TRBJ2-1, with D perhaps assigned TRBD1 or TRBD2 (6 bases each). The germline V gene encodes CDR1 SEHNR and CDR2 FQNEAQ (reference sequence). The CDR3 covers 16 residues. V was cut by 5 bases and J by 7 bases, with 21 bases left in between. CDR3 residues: CASSPMGGWGTNEQFF. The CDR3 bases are TGTGCCAGCAGCCCAATGGGGGGCTGGGGGACGAATGAGCAGTTCTTC.

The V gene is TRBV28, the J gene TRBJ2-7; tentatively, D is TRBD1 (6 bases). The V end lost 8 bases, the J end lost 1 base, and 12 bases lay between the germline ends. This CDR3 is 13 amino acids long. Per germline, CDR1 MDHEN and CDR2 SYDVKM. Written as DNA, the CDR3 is TGTGCCAGCGGCACAGGGTTTTCCTACGAGCAGTACTTC. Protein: CASGTGFSYEQYF.

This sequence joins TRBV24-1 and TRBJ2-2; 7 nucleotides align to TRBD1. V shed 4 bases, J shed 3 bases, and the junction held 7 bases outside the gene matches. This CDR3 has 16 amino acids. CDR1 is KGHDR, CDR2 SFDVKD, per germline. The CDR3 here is CATSDRQGLDTGELFF. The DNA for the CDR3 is TGTGCCACCAGTGACCGACAGGGCCTGGACACCGGGGAGCTGTTTTTT.

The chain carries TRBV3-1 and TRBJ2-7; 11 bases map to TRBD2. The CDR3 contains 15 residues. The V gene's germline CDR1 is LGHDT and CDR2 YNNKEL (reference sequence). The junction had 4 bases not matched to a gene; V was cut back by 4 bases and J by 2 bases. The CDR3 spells CASSREGLAAYEQYV. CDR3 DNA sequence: TGTGCCAGCAGCCGGGAGGGACTAGCGGCCTACGAGCAGTACGTC.

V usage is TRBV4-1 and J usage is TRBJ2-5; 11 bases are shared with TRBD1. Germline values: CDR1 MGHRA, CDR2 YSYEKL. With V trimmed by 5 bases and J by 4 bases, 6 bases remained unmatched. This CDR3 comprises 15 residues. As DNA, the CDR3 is TGCGCCAGCAGCGTAAGGACAGGGGGCCCAGAGACCCAGTACTTC. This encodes CASSVRTGGPETQYF.

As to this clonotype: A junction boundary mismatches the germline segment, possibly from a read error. In DNA, the CDR3 is TGTGCCAGCAGTCCTAAGGTCTCCGGGCCCTCCGACTTC. The encoded protein is CASSPKVSGPSDF. The chain employs TRBV5-4 and TRBJ2-5; the D is unclear. The V gene's germline CDR1 is SGHNT and CDR2 YYREEE (reference sequence). The CDR3 length is 13 residues.

Here the CDR3 DNA reads TGTGCCAGCAGTGAGGACAGGGGGCGAGGTACGCAGTATTTT. Protein sequence: CASSEDRGRGTQYF. V and J are TRBV6-1 and TRBJ2-3, with 11 bases aligning to TRBD1. With 3 bases clipped from V and 8 bases from J, the junction kept 4 bases outside the gene matches. CDR3 length equals 14 residues. Germline V gene sequence: CDR1 MNHNS, CDR2 SASEGT.

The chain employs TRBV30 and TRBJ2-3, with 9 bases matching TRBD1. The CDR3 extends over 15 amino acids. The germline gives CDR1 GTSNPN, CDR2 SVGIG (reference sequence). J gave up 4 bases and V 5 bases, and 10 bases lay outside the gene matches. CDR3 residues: CAWDSGTGIADTQYF. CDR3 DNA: TGTGCCTGGGACTCCGGGACAGGGATTGCAGATACGCAGTATTTT.

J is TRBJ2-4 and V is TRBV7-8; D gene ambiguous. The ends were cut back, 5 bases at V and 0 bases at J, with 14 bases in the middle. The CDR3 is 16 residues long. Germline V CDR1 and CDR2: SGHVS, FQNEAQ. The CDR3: CASSPQRVLAKNIQYF. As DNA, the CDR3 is TGTGCCAGCAGCCCCCAGAGAGTACTAGCCAAAAACATTCAGTACTTC.

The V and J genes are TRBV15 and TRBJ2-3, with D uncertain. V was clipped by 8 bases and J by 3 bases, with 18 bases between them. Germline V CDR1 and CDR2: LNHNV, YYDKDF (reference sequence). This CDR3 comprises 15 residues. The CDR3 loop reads CATRTPLVQTDTQYF. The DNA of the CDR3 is TGTGCCACCCGGACCCCGCTAGTCCAAACAGATACGCAGTATTTT.

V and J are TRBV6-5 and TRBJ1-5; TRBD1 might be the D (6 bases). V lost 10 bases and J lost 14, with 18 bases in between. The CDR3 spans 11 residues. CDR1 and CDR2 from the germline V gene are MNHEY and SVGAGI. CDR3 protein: CATGLGQSEHF. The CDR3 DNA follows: TGTGCCACCGGACTTGGACAGAGCGAGCATTTT.

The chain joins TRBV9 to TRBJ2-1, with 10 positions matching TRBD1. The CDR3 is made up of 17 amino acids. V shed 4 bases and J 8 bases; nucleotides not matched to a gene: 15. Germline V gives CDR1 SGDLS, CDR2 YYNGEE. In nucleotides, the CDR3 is TGTGCCAGCAGCTCGCACATGGGACAGGGGTACGTCGATGAGCAGTTCTTC. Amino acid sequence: CASSSHMGQGYVDEQFF. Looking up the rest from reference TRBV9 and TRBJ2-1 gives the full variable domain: DSGVTQTPKHLITATGQRVTLRCSPRSGDLSVYWYQQSLDQGLQFLIQYYNGEERAKGNILERFSAQQFPDLHSELNLSSLELGDSALYFCASSSHMGQGYVDEQFFGPGTRLTVL.

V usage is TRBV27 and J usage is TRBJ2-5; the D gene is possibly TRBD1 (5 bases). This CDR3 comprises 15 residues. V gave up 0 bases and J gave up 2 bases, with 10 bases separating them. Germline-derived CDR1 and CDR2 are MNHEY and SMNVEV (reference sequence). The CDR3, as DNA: TGTGCCAGCAGTTTATCGAGCAGGGATCAAGAGACCCAGTACTTC. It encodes CASSLSSRDQETQYF.

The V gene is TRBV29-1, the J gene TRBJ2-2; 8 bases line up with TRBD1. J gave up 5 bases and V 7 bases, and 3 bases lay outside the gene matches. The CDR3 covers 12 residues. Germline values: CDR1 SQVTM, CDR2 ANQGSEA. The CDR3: CSATGATGELFF. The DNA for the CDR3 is TGCAGCGCGACAGGGGCGACCGGGGAGCTGTTTTTT.

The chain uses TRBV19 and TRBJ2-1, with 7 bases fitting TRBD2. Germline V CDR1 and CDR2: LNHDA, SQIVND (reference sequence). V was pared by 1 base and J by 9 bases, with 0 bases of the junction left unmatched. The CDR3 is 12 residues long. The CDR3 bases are TGTGCCAGTAGTATAGGCGGGAGTGAGCAGTTCTTC. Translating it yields CASSIGGSEQFF. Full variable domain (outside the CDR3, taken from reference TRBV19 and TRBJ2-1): DGGITQSPKYLFRKEGQNVTLSCEQNLNHDAMYWYRQDPGQGLRLIYYSQIVNDFQKGDIAEGYSVSREKKESFPLTVTSAQKNPTAFYLCASSIGGSEQFFGPGTRLTVL.

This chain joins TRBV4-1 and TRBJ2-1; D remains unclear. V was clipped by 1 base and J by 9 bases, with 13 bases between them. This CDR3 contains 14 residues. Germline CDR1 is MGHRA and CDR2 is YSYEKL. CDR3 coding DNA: TGCGCCAGCAGCCAAGCCCCTCTGAGTAGTGAGCAGTTCTTC. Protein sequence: CASSQAPLSSEQFF.